This T cell receptor beta chain was observed in a study of cytotoxic CD8 clonotypes in ibrutinib-treated CLL. Overall study context: Response sampling came at median roughly a year of treatment, ranging roughly 6 to 36 months.

Assay: immunoSEQ multiplex PCR; the TCRdb copy retains only in-frame clones and omits some. Of over 100,000 clones in the sample, 75% to 90% were seen once. With respect to this clone: No antigen is known for it.

Broader study findings: Baseline clonality exceeded age-matched healthy donors and tracked circulating CD8+ T-cell counts. Sampling of sustained-remission and progressing patients occurred at differing times.

Sequenced here: PBMCs, sampled after 24 months of ibrutinib treatment. The clonotype originates from a human donor with chronic lymphocytic leukemia.

For the CDR3, the DNA is TGTGCCAGCAGAGTGACAGTTTCTGGAAACACCATATATTTT. Its protein is CASRVTVSGNTIYF. This chain uses TRBV6-1 with TRBJ1-3; D perhaps matches TRBD1 (5 bases). The CDR3 runs 14 residues. Germline V gene data show CDR1 as MNHNS and CDR2 as SASEGT. V dropped 6 bases and J dropped 1 base, with 10 bases sitting between them.